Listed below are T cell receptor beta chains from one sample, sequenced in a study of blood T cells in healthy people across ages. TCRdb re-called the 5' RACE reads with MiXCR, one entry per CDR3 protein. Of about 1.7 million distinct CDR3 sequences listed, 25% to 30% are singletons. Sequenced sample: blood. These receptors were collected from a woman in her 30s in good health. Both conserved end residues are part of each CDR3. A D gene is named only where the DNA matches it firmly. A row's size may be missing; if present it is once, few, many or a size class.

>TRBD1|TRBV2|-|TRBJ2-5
TGTGCCAGCAGGATGGACAGGGCCCCTCAAGAGACCCAGTACTTC
CASRMDRAPQETQYF
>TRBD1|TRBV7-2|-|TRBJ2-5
TGTGCCAGCAGCTGGGACAGTAATTCCGATCAGTACTTC
CASSWDSNSDQYF
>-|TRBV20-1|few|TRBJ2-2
TGCAGTGCGAGAACAGGGTCGAACACCGGGGAGCTGTTTTTT
CSARTGSNTGELFF
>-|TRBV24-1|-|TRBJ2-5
TGTGCCACCAGTCGGCGTCAAGAGACCCAGTACTTC
CATSRRQETQYF
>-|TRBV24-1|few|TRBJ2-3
TGTGCCACGGCAGGGAGGTTCACAGATACGCAGTATTTT
CATAGRFTDTQYF
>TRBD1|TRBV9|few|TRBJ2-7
TGTGCCAGCAGCGGAGGGGGGACAGGGGTGGGCGAGCAGTACTTC
CASSGGGTGVGEQYF
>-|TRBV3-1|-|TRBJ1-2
TGTGCCAGCAGCCAAGTGGAAGGGAAGGATGGCTACACCTTC
CASSQVEGKDGYTF
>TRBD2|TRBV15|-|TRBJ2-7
TGTGCCACCAGCAGAGAGCTAGCGGGAGGGTCCTACGAGCAGTACTTC
CATSRELAGGSYEQYF
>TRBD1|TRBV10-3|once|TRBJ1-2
TGTGCCATCAGGGACGAAACCGGGACAGAGACTAACTATGGCTACACCTTC
CAIRDETGTETNYGYTF
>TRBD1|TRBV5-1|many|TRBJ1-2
TGCGCCAGCAGCGGCCGGGACAGCCTACGGGGGAACTATGGCTACACCTTC
CASSGRDSLRGNYGYTF
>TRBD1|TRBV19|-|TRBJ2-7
TGTGCCAGTAGCCTCACAGGGGGCCAAGCCGAGCAGTACTTC
CASSLTGGQAEQYF
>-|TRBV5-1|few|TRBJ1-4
TGCGCCAGCATCCCCACTGGGGCTAATGAAAAACTGTTTTTT
CASIPTGANEKLFF
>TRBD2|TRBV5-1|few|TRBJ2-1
TGCGCCAGCAGCTTGGGACTAGCGGGGGGAAGGGATGGGCAGTTCTTC
CASSLGLAGGRDGQFF
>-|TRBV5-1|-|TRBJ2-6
TGCGCCAGCAGCGTACAACCTCAGGGGACGGGGGCCAACGTCCGGACTTTC
CASSVQPQGTGANVRTF
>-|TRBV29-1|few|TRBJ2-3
TGCAGCGTTGCGAAGGAGGCTGGAACGCAGTATTTT
CSVAKEAGTQYF
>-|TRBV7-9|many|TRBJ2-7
TGTGCCAGCAGCTTAAGCCAGGGGGGGTACGAGCAGTACTTC
CASSLSQGGYEQYF
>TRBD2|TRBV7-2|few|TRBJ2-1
TGTGCCAGCAGCCTACGACTAGCGGGAGTGGATAGCTCCTACAATGAGCAGTTCTTC
CASSLRLAGVDSSYNEQFF